Below, one T cell receptor (beta chain) is given with its context. Its antigen target is currently unknown. Qualities for individual bases were not recorded, and no much larger clone is one base off. These data belong to a study of blood T cell repertoires in COVID-19 (dated by TCRdb to the early 2020s). Regarding the research as a whole: Samples from collaborators originated in the United States, Italy and Spain and spanned both the acute and convalescent phases of COVID-19. The material from the prospective study consisted of cDNA or gDNA derived from T cells, B-cell-depleted T cells, or PBMCs. The dataset comprised deeply sampled blood TCRbeta repertoires from subjects exposed to, actively infected with, or recovered from COVID-19. The repertoires were released in a freely available public database meant as a resource for research on the immune response to SARS-CoV-2. The samples were drawn from two sources: the first 160 participants of the ongoing ImmuneRACE study, and over 950 subjects contributed by 6 global collaborators. Nearly every sample came with metadata listing a de-identified subject ID, COVID-19 status, age in years and sex. Where available, HLA class I and class II types were obtained from metadata supplied by the sample provider rather than from assay-based typing.

For CDR1 and CDR2, the germline V gene (reference sequence) lists LNHDA and SQIVND. The CDR3 contains 16 residues, cysteine and phenylalanine counted. Only the CDR3 portion is preserved as DNA: 48 bases, with reading frame beginning at the first base. V loses 7 bases at its end and J loses 1 base; junction bases beyond the gene matches: 10. Enrolling through a virtual design, the prospective study's participants ranged in age from roughly 18 to 89 years and lived across about two dozen United States geographic areas. To assign participants to cohorts, the prospective study relied on clinical history that participants themselves reported in a screening survey and a study questionnaire. For ImmuneRACE Cohort 3, a participant was defined as recovered based on two consecutive negative NP/OP PCR tests, clearance by a healthcare professional, or resolution of symptoms. In the prospective study, whole blood, serum and a nasopharyngeal or oropharyngeal swab were collected from each participant by mobile phlebotomists. Additional blood draws and questionnaires over a roughly two-month period could optionally be provided by prospective study participants. Before DNA extraction, prospective study blood samples were shipped either frozen or at room temperature.

TCRbeta CDR3 regions were amplified from genomic DNA by means of the immunoSEQ Assay, a bias-controlled multiplex PCR. Per the authors' processing: Nucleated cell counts per sample were estimated from amplification of reference gene primers within the assay. Sequence reads were collapsed and filtered to measure the absolute abundance of every unique TCRbeta CDR3 rearrangement. For each sample, productive Simpson clonality was calculated as the square root of Simpson's diversity index across productive rearrangements. The source is immuneACCESS, and TCRdb retained only in-frame sequences with V and J called. Part of the clones is not carried over; for the studies checked, unresolved V genes explain less than half of this, and the remainder is unexplained. The V and J calls and clone size are taken from that table; D and trimming were inferred from the DNA. This sample has 180,000 or so clones in its table, and 70% to 90% of those were observed once. The ten most abundant clones make up approximately 0.77% of the sample.

General findings and caveats noted by the study authors: Clinical and demographic metadata were provided uncurated, with the amount varying by source and participant.

This clonotype was sampled from a woman between 18 and 29 years old who had recovered from COVID-19. The chain employs TRBV19 and TRBJ2-3; the central 8 bases match TRBD2. What was sequenced was PBMCs or T cells enriched from blood (not recorded which). The CDR3 loop reads CASTVSGSRGTDTQYF. The sequence in DNA is TGTGCCAGTACCGTCAGCGGGAGTAGGGGCACAGATACGCAGTATTTT.